Listed here are 9 T cell receptor beta chains from one sample, sequenced in a study of T cells after yellow fever vaccination. A single record per CDR3 protein comes from TCRdb applying MiXCR to the 5' RACE reads. Of 78,000 or so distinct CDR3 sequences listed, more than 5.5% were seen once; the top ten hold over 25%. Source: CD8+ T cells sorted from PBMCs, taken more than 8 days after the first yellow fever vaccination. These receptors came from a man aged 18 to 29 who received the YFV17D yellow fever vaccine.

This clonotype was picked up many times. The rearrangement links TRBV2 to TRBJ2-7; D gene unclear. The CDR3 is 11 residues long. The V and J ends lost 0 bases and 4 bases respectively, with 1 base between them. Germline assignment: CDR1 SNHLY and CDR2 FYNNEI. The CDR3 spells CASSEAYEQYV. In nucleotides, the CDR3 is TGTGCCAGCAGTGAAGCTTACGAGCAGTACGTC.

This clonotype appeared many times. The chain joins TRBV5-5 to TRBJ2-1; D gene ambiguous. Trimming shortened V by 6 bases and J by 10 bases, and 17 bases separated the two germline ends. The CDR3 loop spans 13 amino acids. CDR1 and CDR2 (germline): SGHKS, YYEKEE (reference sequence). In DNA, the CDR3 is TGTGCCAGCACCCGTCTCCCCGGTTTGGAGCAGTTCTTC. The encoded protein is CASTRLPGLEQFF.

This clonotype was picked up many times. This chain joins TRBV7-9 and TRBJ2-7; 7 nucleotides line up with TRBD1. Looked up from germline, CDR1 is SEHNR and CDR2 is FQNEAQ (reference sequence). J lost 5 bases, V lost 5 bases, and 6 bases had no gene match. The CDR3 spans 13 residues. CDR3 sequence reads: CASSPPDRNEQYF. The DNA of the CDR3 is TGTGCCAGCAGCCCCCCGGACAGGAACGAGCAGTACTTC.

This clonotype was counted between two and nine times. This chain links TRBV15 with TRBJ2-1; D is ambiguous. In germline, CDR1 is LNHNV, CDR2 YYDKDF (reference sequence). CDR3 length equals 15 residues. The germline V and J ends were trimmed by 0 bases and 8 bases, with 14 bases remaining between them. CDR3 sequence reads: CATSRDNEGWDEQFF. The CDR3 DNA reads as TGTGCCACCAGCAGAGATAATGAAGGGTGGGATGAGCAGTTCTTC.

The table lists this clonotype with a few counts. The chain carries TRBV5-5 and TRBJ2-5, with D possibly called TRBD1 or TRBD2 (5 bases each). V was cut by 1 base and J by 3 bases, with 13 bases left in between. CDR3 length equals 15 residues. CDR1 and CDR2 from the germline V gene are SGHKS and YYEKEE (reference sequence). CDR3 loop: CASSLWDVTEETQYF. In DNA form, the CDR3 reads TGTGCCAGCAGCTTGTGGGACGTGACAGAAGAGACCCAGTACTTC.

The rearrangement joins TRBV3-1 to TRBJ2-2; no firm D call. V lost 7 bases to trimming and J lost 1 base, with 13 bases between them. Germline CDR1 and CDR2: LGHDT and YNNKEL (reference sequence). The length of the CDR3 is 15 residues. The CDR3 nucleotides are TGTGCCAGCATGGTTGGGGTCGGGAACACCGGGGAGCTGTTTTTT. It codes for CASMVGVGNTGELFF.

CDR3 amino acids: CASSWASGITDTQYF. The DNA of the CDR3 is TGTGCCAGTAGTTGGGCTAGCGGGATCACAGATACGCAGTATTTT. The chain is built from TRBV19 and TRBJ2-3, with 9 bases lining up with TRBD2. This CDR3 contains 15 residues. J lost 2 bases, V lost 5 bases, and 5 bases had no gene match. The V gene's germline CDR1 is LNHDA and CDR2 SQIVND (reference sequence).

This chain joins TRBV5-6 and TRBJ2-3; 12 bases are a match to TRBD2. This CDR3 contains 17 residues. CDR1 SGHDT and CDR2 YYEEEE come from the germline V gene. The trim removed 4 bases at V and 6 bases at J, leaving 12 bases unmatched. CDR3 amino acids: CASSPTTSGGYFDTQYF. In DNA, the CDR3 is TGTGCCAGCAGCCCGACAACTAGCGGGGGGTACTTCGATACGCAGTATTTT.

This clonotype has only a few counts. The chain carries TRBV10-3 and TRBJ1-2; D unresolved. The CDR3 consists of 12 residues. V was trimmed by 2 bases and J by 7 bases, leaving 8 bases between them. In germline, CDR1 is ENHRY, CDR2 SYGVKD. The CDR3: CAISEGPGGYTF. The CDR3 DNA reads as TGTGCCATCAGTGAGGGCCCGGGTGGCTACACCTTC.